The entry that follows covers one T cell receptor (beta chain) sequence. Its antigen is as yet unknown. The sample belongs to a study of prognosis after radiotherapy for stage I lung cancer. Study overall: The tumors were adenocarcinoma in about twelve patients (squamous cell carcinoma in several). General study results and limits: Lower Shannon entropy after stereotactic body radiation therapy was observed in patients who went on to develop distant metastases. Nobody established whether the expanded TCR clones were specific to the tumor.

The genomic DNA TCR beta CDR3 region underwent two rounds of multiplex PCR. Individual primers that were specific to each TRBV and TRBJ gene served in first-round PCR. TCRdb re-called the multiplex PCR reads with MiXCR, one entry per CDR3 protein. The sample shows tens of thousands of distinct CDR3 sequences, roughly 37% of them seen only once. The germline V gene has CDR1 SGHTA and CDR2 FQGTGA. This CDR3 is 17 amino acids long. Trimming removed 3 bases from V and 5 bases from J; junction bases left unmatched: 12. The clonotype was recovered from a donor at least 50 years old with non-small cell lung cancer. The material was PBMCs, obtained before or after stereotactic body radiation therapy (not recorded which). The rearrangement uses TRBV7-3 and TRBJ2-1, with 8 bases matching TRBD1. In nucleotides, the CDR3 is TGTGCCAGCAGCTTGACATCTACAGTGACAGGGGACAATGAGCAGTTCTTC. As protein: CASSLTSTVTGDNEQFF.